This T cell receptor (beta chain) was sequenced for a study of cytomegalovirus exposure and HLA in healthy donors. Germline V gene lookup returns CDR1 SEHNR and CDR2 FQNEAQ (reference sequence). The trim removed 5 bases at V and 6 bases at J, leaving 8 bases unmatched. The CDR3 runs 15 residues. Sequenced by immunoSEQ multiplex PCR; TCRdb stores in-frame clones only, minus some. This table has fewer than 120,000 clones, 88% appearing once. The clonotype comes from a woman aged 30 to 39 in good health and CMV-seropositive. The sequencing input was PBMCs. The chain employs TRBV7-9 and TRBJ2-1; TRBD2 agrees at 9 bases. The CDR3 sequence: CASSPSSGTLNEQFF. CDR3 sequence (DNA): TGTGCCAGCAGCCCTTCTAGCGGGACACTCAATGAGCAGTTCTTC.